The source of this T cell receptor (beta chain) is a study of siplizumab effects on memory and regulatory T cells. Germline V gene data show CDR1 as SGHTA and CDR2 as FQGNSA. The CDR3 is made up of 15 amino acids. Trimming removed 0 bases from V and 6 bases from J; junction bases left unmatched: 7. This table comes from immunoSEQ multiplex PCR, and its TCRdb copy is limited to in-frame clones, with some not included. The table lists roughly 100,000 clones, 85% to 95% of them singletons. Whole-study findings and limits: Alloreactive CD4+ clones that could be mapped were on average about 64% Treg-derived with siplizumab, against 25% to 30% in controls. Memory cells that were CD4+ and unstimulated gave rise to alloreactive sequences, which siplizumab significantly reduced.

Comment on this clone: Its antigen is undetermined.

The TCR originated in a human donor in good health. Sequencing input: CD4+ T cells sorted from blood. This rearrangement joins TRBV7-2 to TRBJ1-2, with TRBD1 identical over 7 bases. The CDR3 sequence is CASSLALRGQDGYTF. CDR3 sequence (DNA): TGTGCCAGCAGCTTAGCATTAAGGGGGCAGGATGGCTACACCTTC. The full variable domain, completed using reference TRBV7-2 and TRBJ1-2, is GAGVSQSPSNKVTEKGKDVELRCDPISGHTALYWYRQSLGQGLEFLIYFQGNSAPDKSGLPSDRFSAERTGGSVSTLTIQRTQQEDSAVYLCASSLALRGQDGYTFGSGTRLTVV.